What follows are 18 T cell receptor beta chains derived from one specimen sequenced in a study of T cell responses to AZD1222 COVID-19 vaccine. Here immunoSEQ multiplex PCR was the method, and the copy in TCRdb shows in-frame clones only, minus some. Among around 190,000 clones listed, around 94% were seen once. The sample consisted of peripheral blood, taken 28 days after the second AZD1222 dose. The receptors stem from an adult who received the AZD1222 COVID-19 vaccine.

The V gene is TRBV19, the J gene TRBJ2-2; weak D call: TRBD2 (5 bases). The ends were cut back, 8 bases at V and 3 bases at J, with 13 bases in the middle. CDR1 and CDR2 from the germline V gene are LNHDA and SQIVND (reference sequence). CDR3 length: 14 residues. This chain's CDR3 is CASLKDYYTGELFF. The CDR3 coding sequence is TGTGCCAGTTTGAAAGACTATTACACCGGGGAGCTGTTTTTT.

CDR3 nucleotide sequence: TGTGCCAGCAGTCTCATGAACAGGGTAGATCTTTATGGCTACACCTTC. Protein product: CASSLMNRVDLYGYTF. The genes are TRBV28 and TRBJ1-2; TRBD1 might be the D (6 bases). V was trimmed by 5 bases and J by 5 bases, leaving 21 bases between them. The germline CDR1 and CDR2 sequences are MDHEN and SYDVKM. This CDR3 spans 16 amino acids.

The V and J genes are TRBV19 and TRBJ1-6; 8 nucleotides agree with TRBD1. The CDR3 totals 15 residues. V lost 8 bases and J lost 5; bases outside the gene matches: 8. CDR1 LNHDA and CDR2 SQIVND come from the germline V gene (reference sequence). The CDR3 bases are TGTGCCAGTGGGGACAGGAACAGCCATAATTCACCCCTCCACTTT. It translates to CASGDRNSHNSPLHF.

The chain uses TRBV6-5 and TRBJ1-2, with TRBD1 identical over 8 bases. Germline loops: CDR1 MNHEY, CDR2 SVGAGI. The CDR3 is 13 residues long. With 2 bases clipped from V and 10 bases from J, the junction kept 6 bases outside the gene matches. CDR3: CASSYGTGDVYTF. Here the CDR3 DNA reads TGTGCCAGCAGTTACGGGACAGGTGATGTCTACACCTTC.

The CDR3, as DNA: TGTGCCAGCAGTTTATATTCTGGGACAGGGACGATGTTCTTC. This codes for CASSLYSGTGTMFF. V and J are TRBV28 and TRBJ2-1; 9 nucleotides align to TRBD1. Germline V CDR1 and CDR2: MDHEN, SYDVKM. The ends lost 1 base at V and 15 bases at J; junction bases unmatched: 10. The CDR3 runs 14 residues.

CDR3 amino acids: CASVQGEVGGQPQHF. The DNA of the CDR3 is TGTGCCAGCGTACAGGGTGAGGTAGGGGGACAGCCCCAGCATTTT. The rearrangement links TRBV2 to TRBJ1-5; the D gene is possibly TRBD1 (6 bases). V lost 8 bases, J lost 7 bases, and 21 bases lay in between. Germline lookup yields CDR1 SNHLY and CDR2 FYNNEI. This CDR3 is built from 15 residues.

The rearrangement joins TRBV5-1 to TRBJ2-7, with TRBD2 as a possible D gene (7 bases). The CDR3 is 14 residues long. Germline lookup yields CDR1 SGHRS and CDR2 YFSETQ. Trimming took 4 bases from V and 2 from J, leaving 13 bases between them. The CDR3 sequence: CASSLGGPPYEQYF. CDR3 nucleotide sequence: TGCGCCAGCAGCCTCGGGGGGCCCCCCTACGAGCAGTACTTC. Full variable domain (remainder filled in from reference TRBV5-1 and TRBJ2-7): KAGVTQTPRYLIKTRGQQVTLSCSPISGHRSVSWYQQTPGQGLQFLFEYFSETQRNKGNFPGRFSGRQFSNSRSEMNVSTLELGDSALYLCASSLGGPPYEQYFGPGTRLTVT.

Written as DNA, the CDR3 is TGTGCCAGCAGCGGAGGGGGGCGAGATTCACCCCTCCACTTT. Translation: CASSGGGRDSPLHF. This chain joins TRBV9 and TRBJ1-6, with D possibly TRBD1 on 6 matching bases. With 3 bases removed from V and 8 bases from J, the gap between germline ends came to 12 bases. Germline CDR1 and CDR2: SGDLS and YYNGEE. The CDR3 is 14 residues long.

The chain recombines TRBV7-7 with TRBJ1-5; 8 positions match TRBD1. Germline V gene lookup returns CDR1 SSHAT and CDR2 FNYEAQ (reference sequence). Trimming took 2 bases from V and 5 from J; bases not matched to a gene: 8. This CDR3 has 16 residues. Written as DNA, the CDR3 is TGTGCCAGCAGCTTAAGTTGGGACAGGTTAGATCAGCCCCAGCATTTT. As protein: CASSLSWDRLDQPQHF.

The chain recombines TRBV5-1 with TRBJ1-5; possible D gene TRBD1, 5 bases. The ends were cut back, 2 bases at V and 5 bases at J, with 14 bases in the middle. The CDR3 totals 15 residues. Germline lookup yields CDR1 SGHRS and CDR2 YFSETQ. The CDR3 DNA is TGCGCCAGCAGCTTATCGCCGGGGGTGCATCAGCCCCAGCATTTT. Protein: CASSLSPGVHQPQHF.

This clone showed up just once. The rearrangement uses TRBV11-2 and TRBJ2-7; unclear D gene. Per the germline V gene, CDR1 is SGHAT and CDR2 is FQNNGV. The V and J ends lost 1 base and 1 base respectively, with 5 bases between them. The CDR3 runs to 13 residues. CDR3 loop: CASSLVISYEQYF. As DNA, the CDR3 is TGTGCCAGCAGCTTAGTCATTTCCTACGAGCAGTACTTC. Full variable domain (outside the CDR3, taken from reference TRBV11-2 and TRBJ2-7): EAGVAQSPRYKIIEKRQSVAFWCNPISGHATLYWYQQILGQGPKLLIQFQNNGVVDDSQLPKDRFSAERLKGVDSTLKIQPAKLEDSAVYLCASSLVISYEQYFGPGTRLTVT.

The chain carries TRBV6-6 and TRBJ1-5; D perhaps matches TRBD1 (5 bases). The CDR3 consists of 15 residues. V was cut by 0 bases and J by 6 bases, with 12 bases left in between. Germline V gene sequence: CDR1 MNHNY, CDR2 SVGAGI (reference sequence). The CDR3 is CASSYSSGVGQPQHF. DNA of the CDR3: TGTGCCAGCAGTTACTCGTCGGGGGTGGGTCAGCCCCAGCATTTT.

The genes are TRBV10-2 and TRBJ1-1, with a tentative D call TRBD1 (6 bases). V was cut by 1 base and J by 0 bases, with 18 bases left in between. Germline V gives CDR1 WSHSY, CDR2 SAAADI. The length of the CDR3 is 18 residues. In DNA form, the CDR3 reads TGCGCCAGCAGTGAGTTAGCAGGGGTCCCCTCTATGAACACTGAAGCTTTCTTT. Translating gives CASSELAGVPSMNTEAFF.

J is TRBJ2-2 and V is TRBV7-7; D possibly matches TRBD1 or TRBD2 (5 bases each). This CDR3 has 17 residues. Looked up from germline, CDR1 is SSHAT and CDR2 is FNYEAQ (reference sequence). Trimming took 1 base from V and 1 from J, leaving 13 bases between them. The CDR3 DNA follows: TGTGCCAGCAGCTTAGGGGGGTCTCCCCTGAACACCGGGGAGCTGTTTTTT. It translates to CASSLGGSPLNTGELFF. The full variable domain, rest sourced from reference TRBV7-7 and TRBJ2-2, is GAGVSQSPRYKVTKRGQDVTLRCDPISSHATLYWYQQALGQGPEFLTYFNYEAQPDKSGLPSDRFSAERPEGSISTLTIQRTEQRDSAMYRCASSLGGSPLNTGELFFGEGSRLTVL.

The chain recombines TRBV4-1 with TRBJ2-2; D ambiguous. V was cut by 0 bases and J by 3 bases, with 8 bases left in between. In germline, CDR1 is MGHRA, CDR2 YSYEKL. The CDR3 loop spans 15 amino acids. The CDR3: CASSQDRAYTGELFF. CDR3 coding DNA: TGCGCCAGCAGCCAAGATAGGGCATACACCGGGGAGCTGTTTTTT.

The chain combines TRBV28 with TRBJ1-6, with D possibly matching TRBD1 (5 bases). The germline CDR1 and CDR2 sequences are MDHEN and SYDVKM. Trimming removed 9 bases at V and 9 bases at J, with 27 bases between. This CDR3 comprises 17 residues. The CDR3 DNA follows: TGTGCCAGTTCAGCTGCGAGACAGTTGTGGATTTTTTCACCCCTCCACTTT. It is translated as CASSAARQLWIFSPLHF.

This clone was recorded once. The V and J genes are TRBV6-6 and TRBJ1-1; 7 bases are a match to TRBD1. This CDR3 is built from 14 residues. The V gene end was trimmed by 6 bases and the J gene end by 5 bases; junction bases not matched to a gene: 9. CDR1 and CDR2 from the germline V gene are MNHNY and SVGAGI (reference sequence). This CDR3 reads CASSRGQKVTEAFF. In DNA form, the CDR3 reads TGTGCCAGCAGCCGGGGACAGAAGGTGACTGAAGCTTTCTTT.

The CDR3: CASSLTVEGGYTF. As DNA, the CDR3 is TGTGCCAGCAGCTTAACGGTAGAGGGTGGCTACACCTTC. The rearrangement links TRBV7-3 to TRBJ1-2; no clear D gene. The CDR3 length is 13 residues. Germline V gene sequence: CDR1 SGHTA, CDR2 FQGTGA. V lost 0 bases to trimming and J lost 7 bases, with 9 bases between them.